Below, 12 T cell receptor beta chains from the same sample are listed, as sequenced in a study of T cell repertoires in cytomegalovirus infection (dated by TCRdb to about 2019). The sample was run on an Illumina HiSeq 1500. The public sequencing data were trimmed at Q25 with fastp and processed into clonotypes with MiXCR by TCRdb, which kept only in-frame beta chains. Rows are unified per CDR3 protein, each entry keeping the most common DNA and genes. This sample holds 65,000 to 90,000 distinct CDR3 sequences; roughly 3.5% were observed only once. Approximately 5% of the sample is taken by the ten largest. The sample consisted of PBMCs. The receptors stem from a human donor in good health (CMV status not recorded). Some clones in this sample may be carry-over from other donors' samples.

This clonotype was seen repeatedly, ten times or more. The rearrangement uses TRBV29-1 and TRBJ2-1; perhaps TRBD1 as D (6 bases). Trimming left V 0 bases short and J 10 bases short, with 10 bases between. The CDR3 is made up of 12 amino acids. Germline values: CDR1 SQVTM, CDR2 ANQGSEA. This CDR3 reads CSVEDQGYEQFF. CDR3 nucleotides: TGCAGCGTTGAAGACCAGGGGTACGAGCAGTTCTTC.

This clonotype was found many times. CDR3 loop: CASSLVGYNQPQHF. CDR3 nucleotide sequence: TGTGCCAGCAGTTTAGTAGGGTACAATCAGCCCCAGCATTTT. The J gene is TRBJ1-5, the V gene TRBV27; D is uncertain. This CDR3 spans 14 amino acids. V was pared by 2 bases and J by 3 bases, with 8 bases between. Germline V CDR1 and CDR2: MNHEY, SMNVEV (reference sequence).

This clonotype came up many times. The gene calls are TRBV6-1 and TRBJ1-5; possible D gene TRBD1, 5 bases. CDR3 length equals 17 residues. Germline V gene data show CDR1 as MNHNS and CDR2 as SASEGT. Trimming removed 2 bases at V and 7 bases at J, with 21 bases between. The CDR3 sequence: CASSELGGGGGYQPQHF. CDR3 sequence (DNA): TGTGCCAGCAGTGAACTGGGGGGGGGAGGTGGATACCAGCCCCAGCATTTT.

This clonotype was observed many times. The J gene is TRBJ2-3, the V gene TRBV6-2 or TRBV6-3; the D is unclear. The V gene's germline CDR1 is MNHEY and CDR2 SVGEGT. There are 13 residues in the CDR3. With 6 bases removed from V and 12 bases from J, the gap between germline ends came to 19 bases. The CDR3 bases are TGTGCCAGCAGCCCTCGAGTTCCGTTGGCCCAGTATTTT. It translates to CASSPRVPLAQYF.

This clonotype occurred many times. V gene TRBV23-1 combines with J gene TRBJ1-1; TRBD1 agrees at 8 bases. TRBV23-1 is an ORF; its function is uncertain. The CDR3 is made up of 15 amino acids. V lost 7 bases, J lost 6 bases, and 13 bases stayed unmatched. The CDR3, as DNA: TGCGCCAGCACTCCGCCCGACAGGGGTAACCCTGAAGCTTTCTTT. Encoded protein: CASTPPDRGNPEAFF.

This clonotype has a count of ten or more. The chain uses TRBV27 and TRBJ1-2, with D hard to call. The CDR3 length is 14 residues. CDR1 is MNHEY, CDR2 SMNVEV, per germline (reference sequence). The V gene lost 0 bases and the J gene lost 8 bases, with 13 bases spanning the gap. The CDR3 spells CASSLSTGSGGYTF. The CDR3 DNA sequence: TGTGCCAGCAGTTTATCCACGGGGAGTGGGGGCTACACCTTC.

In its sample, this clonotype was seen many times. V usage is TRBV7-6 and J usage is TRBJ1-1; D uncertain. The V and J ends lost 1 base and 0 bases respectively, with 6 bases between them. Germline CDR1 and CDR2: SGHVS and FNYEAQ. This CDR3 has 14 residues. The CDR3 loop is CASSLVVLNTEAFF. CDR3 nucleotides: TGTGCCAGCAGCTTAGTGGTCCTGAACACTGAAGCTTTCTTT.

This clonotype was recorded many times. The genes are TRBV20-1 and TRBJ2-3, with 10 bases identical to TRBD1. The V gene end was trimmed by 5 bases and the J gene end by 6 bases; junction bases not matched to a gene: 5. The CDR3 runs to 13 residues. CDR1 and CDR2 from the germline V gene are DFQATT and SNEGSKA (reference sequence). CDR3 loop: CSASGTGVDTQYF. The CDR3 bases are TGCAGTGCTTCCGGGACAGGGGTCGATACGCAGTATTTT.

There are many counts of this clonotype. The V call is TRBV18, the J call TRBJ2-1; 9 nucleotides align to TRBD1. CDR3 length: 18 residues. Unmatched junction bases numbered 11, after V lost 1 base and J lost 4 bases. Germline V lookup: CDR1 KGHSH, CDR2 LQKENI. CDR3 sequence reads: CASSPRRSGQGRYNEQFF. As DNA, the CDR3 is TGTGCCAGCTCACCACGAAGAAGTGGACAGGGGAGGTACAATGAGCAGTTCTTC.

This clonotype showed up many times. This chain connects TRBV7-2 to TRBJ2-7; weak D call: TRBD1 (5 bases). This CDR3 spans 13 amino acids. In germline, CDR1 is SGHTA, CDR2 FQGNSA. V was cut by 5 bases and J by 3 bases, with 11 bases left in between. DNA for the CDR3: TGTGCCAGCAGCCGAATTCAGGGCTACGAGCAGTACTTC. It is translated as CASSRIQGYEQYF. The whole variable domain, filled in from reference TRBV7-2 and TRBJ2-7, reads GAGVSQSPSNKVTEKGKDVELRCDPISGHTALYWYRQSLGQGLEFLIYFQGNSAPDKSGLPSDRFSAERTGGSVSTLTIQRTQQEDSAVYLCASSRIQGYEQYFGPGTRLTVT.

On this clonotype itself: It may be a read error: a sequence one base away is much more abundant. This sequence joins TRBV6-2 or TRBV6-3 and TRBJ2-7; TRBD2 aligns across 8 bases. Trimming removed 1 base from V and 0 bases from J; junction bases left unmatched: 5. The CDR3 consists of 16 residues. Germline assignment: CDR1 MNHEY and CDR2 SVGEGT. CDR3 protein: CASSYFFLAGSYEQYF. The CDR3 bases are TGTGCCAGCAGTTACTTCTTCCTAGCGGGCTCCTACGAGCAGTACTTC.

At least ten counts were recorded for this clonotype. This rearrangement joins TRBV7-4 to TRBJ1-1, with a weak D call TRBD1 (5 bases). CDR1 SGHVT and CDR2 SQSDAQ come from the germline V gene. CDR3 size: 12 residues. Deletions cut 6 bases from V and 6 bases from J, with 11 bases between. The CDR3 here is CASRGQGSEAFF. CDR3 nucleotide sequence: TGTGCCAGCAGGGGCCAGGGCTCTGAAGCTTTCTTT.